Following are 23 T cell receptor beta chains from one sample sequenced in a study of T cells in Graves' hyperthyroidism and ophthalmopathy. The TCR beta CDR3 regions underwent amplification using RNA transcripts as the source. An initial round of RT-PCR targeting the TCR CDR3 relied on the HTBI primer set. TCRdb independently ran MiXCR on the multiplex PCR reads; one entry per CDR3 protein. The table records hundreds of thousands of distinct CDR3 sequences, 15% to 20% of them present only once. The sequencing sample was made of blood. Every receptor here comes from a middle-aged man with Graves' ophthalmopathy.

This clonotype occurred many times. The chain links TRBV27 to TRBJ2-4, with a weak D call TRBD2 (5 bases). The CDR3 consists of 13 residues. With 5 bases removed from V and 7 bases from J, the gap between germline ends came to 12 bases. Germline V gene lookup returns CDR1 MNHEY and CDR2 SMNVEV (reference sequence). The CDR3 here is CASSRDPGNIQYF. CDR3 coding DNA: TGTGCCAGCAGTCGGGATCCTGGGAACATTCAGTACTTC.

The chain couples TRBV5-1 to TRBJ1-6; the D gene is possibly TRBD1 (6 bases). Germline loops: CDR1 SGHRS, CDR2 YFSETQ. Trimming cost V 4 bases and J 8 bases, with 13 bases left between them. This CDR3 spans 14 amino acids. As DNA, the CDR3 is TGCGCCAGCAGCGCGGGGGGGGCAGATTCACCCCTCCACTTT. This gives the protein CASSAGGADSPLHF.

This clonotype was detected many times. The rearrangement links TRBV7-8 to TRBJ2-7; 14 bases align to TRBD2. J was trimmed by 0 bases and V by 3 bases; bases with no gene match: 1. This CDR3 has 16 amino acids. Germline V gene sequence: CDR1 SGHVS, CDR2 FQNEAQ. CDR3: CASSFGTSGSSYEQYF. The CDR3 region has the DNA TGTGCCAGCAGCTTCGGGACTAGCGGGAGCTCCTACGAGCAGTACTTC. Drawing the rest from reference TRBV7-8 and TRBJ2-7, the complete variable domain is GAGVSQSPRYKVAKRGQDVALRCDPISGHVSLFWYQQALGQGPEFLTYFQNEAQLDKSGLPSDRFFAERPEGSVSTLKIQRTQQEDSAVYLCASSFGTSGSSYEQYFGPGTRLTVT.

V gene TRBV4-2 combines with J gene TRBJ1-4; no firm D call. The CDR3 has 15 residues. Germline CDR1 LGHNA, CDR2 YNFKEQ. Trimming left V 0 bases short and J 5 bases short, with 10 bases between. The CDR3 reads CASSQDLGGNEKLFF. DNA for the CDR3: TGTGCCAGCAGCCAAGATCTGGGCGGCAATGAAAAACTGTTTTTT.

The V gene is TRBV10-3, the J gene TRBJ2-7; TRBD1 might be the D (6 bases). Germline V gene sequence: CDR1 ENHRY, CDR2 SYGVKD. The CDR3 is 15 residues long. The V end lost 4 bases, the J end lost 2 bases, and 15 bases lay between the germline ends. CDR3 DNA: TGTGCCATCAGTGGGGGACACCCCCTGACCTACGAGCAGTACTTC. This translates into CAISGGHPLTYEQYF.

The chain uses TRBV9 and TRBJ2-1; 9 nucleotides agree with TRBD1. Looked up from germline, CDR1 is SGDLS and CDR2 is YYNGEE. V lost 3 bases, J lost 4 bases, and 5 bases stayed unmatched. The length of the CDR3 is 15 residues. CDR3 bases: TGTGCCAGCAGCGCCCGGGACAGGGCTTACAATGAGCAGTTCTTC. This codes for CASSARDRAYNEQFF. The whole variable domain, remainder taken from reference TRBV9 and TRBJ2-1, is DSGVTQTPKHLITATGQRVTLRCSPRSGDLSVYWYQQSLDQGLQFLIQYYNGEERAKGNILERFSAQQFPDLHSELNLSSLELGDSALYFCASSARDRAYNEQFFGPGTRLTVL.

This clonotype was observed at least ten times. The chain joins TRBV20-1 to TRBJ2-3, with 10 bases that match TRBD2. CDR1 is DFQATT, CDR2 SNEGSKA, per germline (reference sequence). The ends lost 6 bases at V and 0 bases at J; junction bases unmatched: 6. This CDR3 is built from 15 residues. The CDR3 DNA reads TGCAGTGCCAGATTGACTAGCGGGAGCACAGATACGCAGTATTTT. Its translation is CSARLTSGSTDTQYF.

This CDR3 reads CASSLRATAFTGELFF. As DNA, the CDR3 is TGTGCCAGCAGCTTAAGGGCAACAGCTTTCACCGGGGAGCTGTTTTTT. This chain links TRBV7-2 with TRBJ2-2; D is undetermined. Per germline, CDR1 SGHTA and CDR2 FQGNSA. V was trimmed by 2 bases and J by 4 bases, leaving 14 bases between them. CDR3 length equals 16 residues.

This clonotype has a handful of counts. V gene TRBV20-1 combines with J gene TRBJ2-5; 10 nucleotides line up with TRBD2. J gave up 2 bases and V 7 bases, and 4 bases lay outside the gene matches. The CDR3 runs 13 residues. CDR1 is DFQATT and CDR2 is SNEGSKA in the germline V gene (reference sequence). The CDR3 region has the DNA TGCAGTGGTATTAGCGGGGGGCAAGAGACCCAGTACTTC. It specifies CSGISGGQETQYF.

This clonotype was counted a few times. The CDR3 nucleotides are TGTGCCAGCGCAGGGGGCTATGGCTACACCTTC. Its translation is CASAGGYGYTF. V usage is TRBV2 and J usage is TRBJ1-2; TRBD1 agrees at 7 bases. The CDR3 loop spans 11 amino acids. Germline V CDR1 and CDR2: SNHLY, FYNNEI. V trimming: 8 bases; J trimming: 4 bases; junction bases outside the gene matches: 1. The full variable domain, with the rest looked up from reference TRBV2 and TRBJ1-2, is EPEVTQTPSHQVTQMGQEVILRCVPISNHLYFYWYRQILGQKVEFLVSFYNNEISEKSEIFDDQFSVERPDGSNFTLKIRSTKLEDSAMYFCASAGGYGYTFGSGTRLTVV.

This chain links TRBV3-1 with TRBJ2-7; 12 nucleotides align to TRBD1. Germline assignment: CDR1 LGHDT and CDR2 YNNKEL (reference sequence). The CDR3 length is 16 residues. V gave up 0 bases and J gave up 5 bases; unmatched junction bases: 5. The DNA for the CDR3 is TGTGCCAGCAGCCAAGAGGGGGGACAGGGGGCCGACGAGCAGTACTTC. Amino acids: CASSQEGGQGADEQYF.

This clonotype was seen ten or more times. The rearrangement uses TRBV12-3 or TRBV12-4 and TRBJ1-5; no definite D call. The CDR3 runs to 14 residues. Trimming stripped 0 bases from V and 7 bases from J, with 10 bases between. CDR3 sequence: CASSLATPGQPQHF. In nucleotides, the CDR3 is TGTGCCAGCAGTTTAGCAACACCCGGCCAGCCCCAGCATTTT.

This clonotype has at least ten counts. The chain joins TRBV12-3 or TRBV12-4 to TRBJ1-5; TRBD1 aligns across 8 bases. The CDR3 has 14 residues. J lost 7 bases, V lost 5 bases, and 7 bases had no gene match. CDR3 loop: CASSTTGGQQPQHF. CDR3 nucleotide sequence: TGTGCCAGCAGTACCACAGGGGGTCAACAGCCCCAGCATTTT.

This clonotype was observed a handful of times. The CDR3 is CASSADLGEQYF. Here the CDR3 DNA reads TGTGCCAGCAGCGCAGACCTCGGCGAGCAGTACTTC. The chain uses TRBV9 and TRBJ2-7; D unclear. Germline-derived CDR1 and CDR2 are SGDLS and YYNGEE. V lost 3 bases and J 6 bases, leaving 10 bases between the germline ends. The CDR3 is 12 amino acids.

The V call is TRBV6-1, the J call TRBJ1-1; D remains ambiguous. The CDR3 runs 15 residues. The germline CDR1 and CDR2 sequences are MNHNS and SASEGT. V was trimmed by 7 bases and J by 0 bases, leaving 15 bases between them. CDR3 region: CASILKGSLNTEAFF. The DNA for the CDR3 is TGTGCCAGCATCCTAAAGGGCAGCCTGAACACTGAAGCTTTCTTT.

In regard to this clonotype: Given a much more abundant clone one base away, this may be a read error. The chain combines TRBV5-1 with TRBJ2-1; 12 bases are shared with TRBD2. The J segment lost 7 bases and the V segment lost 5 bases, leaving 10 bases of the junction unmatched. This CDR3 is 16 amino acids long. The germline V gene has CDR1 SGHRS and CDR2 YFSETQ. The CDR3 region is CASRRLAGGDGNEQFF. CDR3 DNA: TGCGCCAGCAGGCGGCTAGCGGGAGGGGACGGGAATGAGCAGTTCTTC.

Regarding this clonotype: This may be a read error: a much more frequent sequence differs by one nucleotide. DNA of the CDR3: TGTGCCAGCAGCTTAGGTCGGGGTGCGAACACCGGGGAGCTGTTTTTT. Protein: CASSLGRGANTGELFF. J is TRBJ2-2 and V is TRBV11-3; possibly TRBD2 for D (5 bases). Trimming stripped 1 base from V and 0 bases from J, with 9 bases between. This CDR3 contains 16 residues. Germline assignment: CDR1 SGHNT and CDR2 YENEEA.

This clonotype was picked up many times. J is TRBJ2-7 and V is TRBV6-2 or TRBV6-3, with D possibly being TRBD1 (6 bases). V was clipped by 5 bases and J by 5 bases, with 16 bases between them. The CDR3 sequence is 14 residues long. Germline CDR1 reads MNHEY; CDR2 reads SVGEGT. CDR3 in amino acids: CASSITGLNNEQYF. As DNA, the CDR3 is TGTGCCAGCAGTATTACAGGGCTAAACAACGAGCAGTACTTC.

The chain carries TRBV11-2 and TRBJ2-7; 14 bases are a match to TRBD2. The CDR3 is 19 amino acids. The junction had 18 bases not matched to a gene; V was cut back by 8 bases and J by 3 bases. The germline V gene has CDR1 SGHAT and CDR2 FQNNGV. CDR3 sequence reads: CASGYPPTGTSGRDYEQYF. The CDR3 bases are TGTGCCAGCGGATACCCCCCTACCGGGACTAGCGGGAGAGACTACGAGCAGTACTTC.

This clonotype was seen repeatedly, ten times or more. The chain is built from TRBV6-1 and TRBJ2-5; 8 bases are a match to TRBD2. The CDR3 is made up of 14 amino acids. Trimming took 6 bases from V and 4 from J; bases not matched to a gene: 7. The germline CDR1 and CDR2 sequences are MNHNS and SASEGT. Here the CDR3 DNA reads TGTGCCAGCAGACGGGAGGGCGGGGGAGAGACCCAGTACTTC. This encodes CASRREGGGETQYF.

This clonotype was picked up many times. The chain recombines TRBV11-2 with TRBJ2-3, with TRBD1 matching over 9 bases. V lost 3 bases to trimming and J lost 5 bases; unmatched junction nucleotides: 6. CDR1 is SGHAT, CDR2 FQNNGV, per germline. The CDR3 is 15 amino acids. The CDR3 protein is CASSLGTGSGDTQYF. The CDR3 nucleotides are TGTGCCAGCAGCTTGGGGACAGGGAGTGGAGATACGCAGTATTTT.

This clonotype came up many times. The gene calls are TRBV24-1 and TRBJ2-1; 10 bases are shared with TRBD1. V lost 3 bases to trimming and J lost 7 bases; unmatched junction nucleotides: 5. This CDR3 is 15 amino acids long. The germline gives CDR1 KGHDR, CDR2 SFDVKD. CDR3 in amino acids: CATSDPGQGKNEQFF. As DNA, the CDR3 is TGTGCCACCAGTGATCCGGGACAGGGGAAAAATGAGCAGTTCTTC.

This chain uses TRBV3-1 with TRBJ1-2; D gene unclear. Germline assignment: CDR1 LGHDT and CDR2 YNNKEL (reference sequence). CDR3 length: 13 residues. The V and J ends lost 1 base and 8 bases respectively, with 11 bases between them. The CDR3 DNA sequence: TGTGCCAGCAGCCAAGTGGAAGGGAGCGGCTACACCTTC. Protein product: CASSQVEGSGYTF.